A single sample gave rise to the 29 T cell receptor beta chains below, sequenced in a study of Ad26.COV2.S vaccination and SARS-CoV-2 variants. Produced via immunoSEQ multiplex PCR; TCRdb's table is partial and in-frame only. This table holds around 350,000 clones, roughly 94% found once. Specimen: peripheral blood, collected after recovery from COVID-19. The receptors shown here come from a human donor who had recovered from COVID-19.

This rearrangement joins TRBV2 to TRBJ2-7; D may match TRBD1 or TRBD2 (5 bases each). V was trimmed by 6 bases and J by 5 bases, leaving 20 bases between them. This CDR3 has 15 amino acids. Germline CDR1 SNHLY, CDR2 FYNNEI. DNA for the CDR3: TGTGCCAGCAGGACTCCGGGACCTCCTAACAACGAGCAGTACTTC. Translation gives CASRTPGPPNNEQYF.

The chain is built from TRBV5-4 and TRBJ1-1, with a possible D match to TRBD1 (5 bases). Germline V lookup: CDR1 SGHNT, CDR2 YYREEE (reference sequence). The V end was cut by 0 bases, the J end by 0 bases, with 12 bases between. The CDR3 loop spans 16 amino acids. This CDR3 reads CASSLGSGILNTEAFF. DNA of the CDR3: TGTGCCAGCAGCTTGGGTTCAGGGATCTTGAACACTGAAGCTTTCTTT.

This rearrangement joins TRBV3-1 (or the pseudogene TRBV3-2) to TRBJ1-2; TRBD1 matches 8 bases. Germline V gives CDR1 LGHDT, CDR2 YNNKEL (reference sequence). The CDR3 runs to 16 residues. The trim removed 1 base at V and 5 bases at J, leaving 9 bases unmatched. The CDR3 nucleotides read TGTGCCAGCAGCCAAGTCAAGGGGGACAGGCGATATGGCTACACCTTC. This sequence encodes CASSQVKGDRRYGYTF.

The chain has TRBV18 and TRBJ2-6, with D hard to call. The CDR3 consists of 18 residues. V lost 2 bases and J 0 bases, leaving 14 bases between the germline ends. Per the germline V gene, CDR1 is KGHSH and CDR2 is LQKENI. For the CDR3, the DNA is TGTGCCAGCTCACCAGGGAAAGCCACACCCTCTGGGGCCAACGTCCTGACTTTC. This encodes CASSPGKATPSGANVLTF.

V and J are TRBV6-4 and TRBJ1-2, with TRBD1 identical over 8 bases. The trim removed 3 bases at V and 8 bases at J, leaving 5 bases unmatched. Germline V gene data show CDR1 as MRHNA and CDR2 as SNTAGT. The CDR3 runs to 13 residues. The CDR3 bases are TGTGCCAGCAGTGAACAGGGGGTAGGGGGCTACACCTTC. Encoded protein: CASSEQGVGGYTF.

The gene calls are TRBV6-2 or TRBV6-3 and TRBJ2-7; possibly TRBD1 for D (5 bases). Per the germline V gene, CDR1 is MNHEY and CDR2 is SVGEGT. V lost 6 bases to trimming and J lost 3 bases, with 9 bases between them. There are 12 residues in the CDR3. The CDR3 DNA is TGTGCCAGCAGCCGGACATACTACGAGCAGTACTTC. Its protein is CASSRTYYEQYF.

The V call is TRBV11-1, the J call TRBJ2-5; D is unresolved. This CDR3 is built from 16 residues. In germline, CDR1 is SGHAT, CDR2 FQDESV (reference sequence). The V end lost 0 bases, the J end lost 4 bases, and 15 bases lay between the germline ends. For the CDR3, the DNA is TGTGCCAGCAGCTTAGCGCGAACCCTAACGCCAGAGACCCAGTACTTC. This gives the protein CASSLARTLTPETQYF.

The chain is built from TRBV19 and TRBJ1-1; TRBD1 might be the D (6 bases). The ends were cut back, 6 bases at V and 5 bases at J, with 22 bases in the middle. Germline V CDR1 and CDR2: LNHDA, SQIVND (reference sequence). This CDR3 spans 16 amino acids. CDR3 amino acids: CASSYLSTGAGTEAFF. The CDR3 DNA is TGTGCCAGTAGCTACCTTTCGACGGGGGCGGGAACTGAAGCTTTCTTT.

This rearrangement joins TRBV5-4 to TRBJ1-6; D possibly corresponds to TRBD1 (5 bases). V gave up 0 bases and J gave up 6 bases, with 10 bases separating them. In germline, CDR1 is SGHNT, CDR2 YYREEE (reference sequence). The CDR3 is 15 amino acids. This CDR3 reads CASSLASGGNSPLHF. As DNA, the CDR3 is TGTGCCAGCAGCTTGGCCAGTGGGGGTAATTCACCCCTCCACTTT.

The chain carries TRBV15 and TRBJ2-5; D ambiguous. V was trimmed by 1 base and J by 1 base, leaving 7 bases between them. Germline CDR1 and CDR2: LNHNV and YYDKDF (reference sequence). The CDR3 runs 14 residues. The CDR3 nucleotides read TGTGCCACCAGCAGAGTCACAGCCCAAGAGACCCAGTACTTC. Amino acids: CATSRVTAQETQYF.

V and J are TRBV5-6 and TRBJ2-3; D not certain. This CDR3 spans 15 amino acids. V was cut by 1 base and J by 6 bases, with 15 bases left in between. Germline V CDR1 and CDR2: SGHDT, YYEEEE. This CDR3 reads CASSLNAWVGDTQYF. The CDR3 DNA sequence: TGTGCCAGCAGCTTGAATGCTTGGGTCGGGGATACGCAGTATTTT.

The chain employs TRBV6-6 and TRBJ1-1, with no clear D. The CDR3 is made up of 11 amino acids. With 5 bases removed from V and 7 bases from J, the gap between germline ends came to 8 bases. Germline V gene data show CDR1 as MNHNY and CDR2 as SVGAGI (reference sequence). CDR3 amino acids: CASSTTNEAFF. The CDR3 DNA reads TGTGCCAGCAGTACGACCAATGAAGCTTTCTTT.

The J gene is TRBJ2-2, the V gene TRBV11-2; 9 bases are shared with TRBD1. The CDR3 extends over 15 amino acids. V shed 3 bases and J 6 bases; nucleotides not matched to a gene: 5. Germline-derived CDR1 and CDR2 are SGHAT and FQNNGV. CDR3 region: CASSLGTGFAGELFF. The DNA for the CDR3 is TGTGCCAGCAGCTTGGGGACAGGGTTCGCCGGGGAGCTGTTTTTT.

The chain has TRBV14 and TRBJ1-6, with 9 bases aligning to TRBD1. V trimming: 4 bases; J trimming: 4 bases; junction bases outside the gene matches: 5. The germline CDR1 and CDR2 sequences are SGHDN and FVKESK. The CDR3 runs 16 residues. CDR3 in amino acids: CASSPSGQGYNSPLHF. The DNA for the CDR3 is TGTGCCAGCAGCCCCAGTGGACAGGGGTATAATTCACCCCTCCACTTT.

The CDR3, as DNA: TGCGCCAGCAGCGGCGGGCCCCACTACTACAATGAGCAGTTCTTC. Amino acids: CASSGGPHYYNEQFF. J is TRBJ2-1 and V is TRBV4-3; a possible D gene is TRBD2 (5 bases). The CDR3 runs to 15 residues. Per the germline V gene, CDR1 is LGHNA and CDR2 is YSLEER. Trimming took off 5 bases at V and 3 bases at J, with 14 bases between the two ends.

The chain combines TRBV19 with TRBJ1-1, with a tentative D call TRBD1 (5 bases). The V and J ends lost 3 bases and 0 bases respectively, with 14 bases between them. There are 16 residues in the CDR3. Germline-derived CDR1 and CDR2 are LNHDA and SQIVND (reference sequence). The CDR3 DNA reads as TGTGCCAGTAGTATTCGACTATCGACAGTGAACACTGAAGCTTTCTTT. This codes for CASSIRLSTVNTEAFF.

V gene TRBV10-1 combines with J gene TRBJ1-1, with D perhaps matching TRBD1 (5 bases). CDR1 is WNHNN and CDR2 is SYGVQD in the germline V gene (reference sequence). The CDR3 loop spans 13 amino acids. V gave up 0 bases and J gave up 6 bases, with 8 bases separating them. The CDR3 DNA is TGCGCCAGCAGTGAGTCCGGGGCGCCTGAAGCTTTCTTT. Translated: CASSESGAPEAFF.

The V gene is TRBV6-2 or TRBV6-3, the J gene TRBJ1-5; no clear D gene. The length of the CDR3 is 16 residues. V was trimmed by 2 bases and J by 0 bases, leaving 11 bases between them. Germline V gives CDR1 MNHEY, CDR2 SVGEGT. CDR3 in amino acids: CASSYGLPNSNQPQHF. Written as DNA, the CDR3 is TGTGCCAGCAGTTACGGGTTACCAAATAGCAATCAGCCCCAGCATTTT.

The chain has TRBV5-1 and TRBJ2-7, with 8 bases matching TRBD2. This CDR3 is 17 amino acids long. Germline loops: CDR1 SGHRS, CDR2 YFSETQ. V was pared by 1 base and J by 3 bases, with 12 bases of the junction left unmatched. The CDR3 DNA sequence: TGCGCCAGCAGCTTGACCCCCGGGGCTAGCGGGCACTACGAGCAGTACTTC. Translation gives CASSLTPGASGHYEQYF. The entire variable domain, with the rest obtained from reference TRBV5-1 and TRBJ2-7, is as follows: KAGVTQTPRYLIKTRGQQVTLSCSPISGHRSVSWYQQTPGQGLQFLFEYFSETQRNKGNFPGRFSGRQFSNSRSEMNVSTLELGDSALYLCASSLTPGASGHYEQYFGPGTRLTVT.

The chain recombines TRBV10-3 with TRBJ1-4, with 8 bases that match TRBD1. After removal of 2 bases from V and 6 bases from J, the junction contained 2 bases not matched to a gene. The germline gives CDR1 ENHRY, CDR2 SYGVKD. CDR3 length: 14 residues. The CDR3 sequence is CAISEMGQDEKLFF. CDR3 DNA sequence: TGTGCCATCAGTGAGATGGGACAGGATGAAAAACTGTTTTTT.

This chain joins TRBV19 and TRBJ2-1, with 12 bases lining up with TRBD2. The CDR3 length is 18 residues. The germline gives CDR1 LNHDA, CDR2 SQIVND (reference sequence). The V and J ends lost 3 bases and 0 bases, in that order; junction bases with no gene match: 6. The CDR3 spells CASSISSGGASSYNEQFF. CDR3 nucleotide sequence: TGTGCCAGTAGTATCTCTAGCGGGGGGGCAAGCTCCTACAATGAGCAGTTCTTC.

The gene calls are TRBV6-6 and TRBJ2-7; a possible D gene is TRBD1 (6 bases). CDR1 and CDR2 from the germline V gene are MNHNY and SVGAGI (reference sequence). V dropped 6 bases and J dropped 2 bases, with 14 bases sitting between them. The CDR3 has 14 amino acids. This CDR3 is CASREPGQAYEQYF. The CDR3 DNA is TGTGCCAGCAGAGAACCGGGACAAGCCTACGAGCAGTACTTC.

V usage is TRBV18 and J usage is TRBJ2-2; TRBD1 aligns across 10 bases. Germline V gene data show CDR1 as KGHSH and CDR2 as LQKENI. V trimming: 4 bases; J trimming: 2 bases; junction bases outside the gene matches: 4. The CDR3 runs 16 residues. CDR3 coding DNA: TGTGCCAGCTCACGGAGACAGGGGGCAAACACCGGGGAGCTGTTTTTT. Its translation is CASSRRQGANTGELFF.

V gene TRBV2 combines with J gene TRBJ1-5, with D hard to call. CDR1 and CDR2 (germline): SNHLY, FYNNEI. This CDR3 has 12 residues. V shed 4 bases and J shed 4 bases, with 5 bases lying between them. The CDR3 coding sequence is TGTGCCAGCAGTGCCATAAATCAGCCCCAGCATTTT. It codes for CASSAINQPQHF.

The DNA of the CDR3 is TGTGCCAGCAGCTTACTCGGCTATGGCTACACCTTC. Translating gives CASSLLGYGYTF. J is TRBJ1-2 and V is TRBV7-2; D is unresolved. The V end was cut by 2 bases, the J end by 4 bases, with 5 bases between. This CDR3 is built from 12 residues. The germline V gene encodes CDR1 SGHTA and CDR2 FQGNSA.

This clone was observed a single time. This chain joins TRBV19 and TRBJ1-1, with D tentatively TRBD1 (5 bases). Germline CDR1 reads LNHDA; CDR2 reads SQIVND (reference sequence). Trimming took off 2 bases at V and 0 bases at J, with 13 bases between the two ends. This CDR3 is built from 16 residues. CDR3: CASSISHRSLNTEAFF. DNA of the CDR3: TGTGCCAGTAGTATATCCCACAGGTCCCTGAACACTGAAGCTTTCTTT.

The rearrangement uses TRBV24-1 and TRBJ1-5; D gene uncertain. The CDR3 runs to 14 residues. Germline CDR1 reads KGHDR; CDR2 reads SFDVKD. The ends were cut back, 5 bases at V and 3 bases at J, with 10 bases in the middle. The CDR3 DNA reads TGTGCCACCAGTGGTGTAGGGTACAATCAGCCCCAGCATTTT. It encodes CATSGVGYNQPQHF.

The CDR3, as DNA: TGTGCCAGCAGTTTCGGACAGGGGATTCCGCCCCAGCATTTT. Translated, it gives CASSFGQGIPPQHF. The chain employs TRBV27 and TRBJ1-5; 9 bases map to TRBD1. J was trimmed by 9 bases and V by 3 bases; bases with no gene match: 6. The germline V gene has CDR1 MNHEY and CDR2 SMNVEV (reference sequence). This CDR3 has 14 amino acids.

The chain recombines TRBV4-3 with TRBJ1-2; the match to TRBD1 covers 7 bases. With V trimmed by 5 bases and J by 3 bases, 9 bases remained unmatched. Germline-derived CDR1 and CDR2 are LGHNA and YSLEER. The CDR3 has 15 amino acids. CDR3 sequence reads: CASSGEGALDYGYTF. CDR3 nucleotides: TGCGCCAGCAGCGGGGAGGGGGCACTCGACTATGGCTACACCTTC.